Listed here is a single T cell receptor (beta chain). With 5 bases clipped from V and 2 bases from J, the junction kept 9 bases outside the gene matches. CDR1 is LNHDA, CDR2 SQIVND, per germline (reference sequence). The CDR3 spans 16 residues. This entry comes from a study of cytomegalovirus exposure and HLA in healthy donors. Across the whole study: Among about 380 genotyped donors, more than 65% fell in the Caucasian-associated ancestry cluster.

This PCR relied on a set of 60 Vbeta primers and 13 Jbeta primers. Method: immunoSEQ multiplex PCR; TCRdb's copy keeps in-frame clones and lacks some. This repertoire shows 120,000 or so clones, roughly 80% found once; its top ten account for less than 5.5%. The clonotype originates from a man aged 45 to 65 in good health and CMV-seropositive. The chain recombines TRBV19 with TRBJ2-5; 9 bases are a match to TRBD2. Specimen: PBMCs. Written as DNA, the CDR3 is TGTGCCAGTAGTCCCGGGGCGCTAGCGGGACAAGAGACCCAGTACTTC. Residues: CASSPGALAGQETQYF.